This T cell receptor (beta chain) is from a study of graft-versus-host responses after intestinal transplantation. CDR3 length: 15 residues. Germline CDR1 is SGHTA and CDR2 is FQGNSA. Trimming took off 1 base at V and 2 bases at J, with 8 bases between the two ends. Sequencing used immunoSEQ multiplex PCR; TCRdb keeps in-frame clones, though not all of them. The sample lists around 14,000 clones; almost 30% were seen once. Sorting after the reaction isolated proliferating CFSE-low CD3+CD4+ and CD3+CD8+ responders. This clone was counted only a few times. The genes are TRBV7-2 and TRBJ2-2; D is ambiguous. The sequencing used alloreactive CD4+ T cells from a mixed lymphocyte reaction culture, collected before intestinal transplant. Subset here: CFSE-low proliferating T cells sorted from approximately 6-day pre-transplant mixed lymphocyte reaction (GvH or HvG direction). The origin of this receptor is a human patient who received an intestinal transplant. This chain's CDR3 is CASSLVRVNTGELFF. The CDR3 DNA reads TGTGCCAGCAGCTTAGTACGGGTAAACACCGGGGAGCTGTTTTTT.